This TCR beta chain is from a study of regulatory T cells in long-lasting Graves disease. Broader study findings: Newly diagnosed patients shared 950 to 1,000 public clonotypes; persistent patients shared a few thousand. Limited sample numbers may have lowered accuracy.

The time point denotes: persistent/refractory GD, antithyroid drugs over 5 years with positive TRAb. Generation of the TCR library employed RNA extracted from PBMCs. It was an endocrinology department in Xi'an, China, that provided the patients. This clonotype has at least ten counts. Its antigen is currently unknown. Arm-PCR of CDR3 regions with iRepertoire HTBI primers generated TCR beta libraries. In the original processing: Throughout the samples, researchers identified roughly 59 TRBV and roughly 14 TRBJ segments. Each CDR3 protein is one row after TCRdb ran MiXCR on the multiplex PCR reads. TCRdb's processing, not the study's, gives the V and J calls here. The table shows 400,000 to 600,000 distinct CDR3 sequences, with about 22% occurring only once. Sequenced here: peripheral blood mononuclear cells (PBMCs), sampled when the disease was refractory, from a patient treated with antithyroid drugs. This TCR came from a female donor with Graves disease.

The CDR3 nucleotides read TGTGCCAGCAGCCCAGATTGGGCAGGGAGGTCCTACGAGCAGTACTTC. Amino acid sequence: CASSPDWAGRSYEQYF. The rearrangement links TRBV7-9 to TRBJ2-7; D possibly corresponds to TRBD2 (6 bases). Looked up from germline, CDR1 is SEHNR and CDR2 is FQNEAQ (reference sequence). The CDR3 loop spans 16 amino acids. Trimming stripped 5 bases from V and 1 base from J, with 18 bases between.